This T cell receptor beta chain comes out of a study of T-cell reconstitution after alpha-beta-depleted transplantation in children. V lost 1 base to trimming and J lost 5 bases, with 5 bases between them. Germline V lookup: CDR1 SGHRS, CDR2 YFSETQ. The CDR3 is 12 amino acids. This clonotype was observed many times. Preparation of the TCRbeta library involved a method that used unique molecular identifiers. In TCRdb, the PCR reads were re-called with MiXCR into one record per CDR3 protein. The table lists about 230,000 distinct CDR3 sequences, approximately 9.7% of them singletons. The TCR originated in a human donor who donated a stem cell graft to a child with SCID. The chain links TRBV5-1 to TRBJ2-3, with D hard to call. The sequencing used PBMCs from the stem cell graft donor, collected from the stem cell graft. The CDR3 bases are TGCGCCAGCAGCTTGCCAGGAGATACGCAGTATTTT. This translates into CASSLPGDTQYF. Full variable domain (rest looked up from reference TRBV5-1 and TRBJ2-3): KAGVTQTPRYLIKTRGQQVTLSCSPISGHRSVSWYQQTPGQGLQFLFEYFSETQRNKGNFPGRFSGRQFSNSRSEMNVSTLELGDSALYLCASSLPGDTQYFGPGTRLTVL.